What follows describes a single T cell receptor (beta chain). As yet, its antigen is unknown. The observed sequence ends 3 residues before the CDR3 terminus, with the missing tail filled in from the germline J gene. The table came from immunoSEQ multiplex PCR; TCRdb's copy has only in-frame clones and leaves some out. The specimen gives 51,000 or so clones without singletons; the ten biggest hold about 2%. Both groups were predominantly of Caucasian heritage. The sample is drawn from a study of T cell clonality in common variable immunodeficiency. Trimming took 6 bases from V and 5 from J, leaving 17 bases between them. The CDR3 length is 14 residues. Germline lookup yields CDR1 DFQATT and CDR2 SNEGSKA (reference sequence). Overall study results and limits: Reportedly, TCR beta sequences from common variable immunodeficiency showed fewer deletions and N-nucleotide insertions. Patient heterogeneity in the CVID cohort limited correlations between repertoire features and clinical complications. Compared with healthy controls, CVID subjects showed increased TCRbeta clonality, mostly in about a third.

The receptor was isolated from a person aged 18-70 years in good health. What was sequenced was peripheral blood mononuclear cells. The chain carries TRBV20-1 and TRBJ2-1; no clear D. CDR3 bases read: TGCAGTGCGCCTGACTTGAGACGGGACAATGAG. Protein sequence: CSAPDLRRDNE. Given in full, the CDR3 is CSAPDLRRDNEQFF.